This record looks at one T cell receptor (beta chain) sequence and its context. The record originates from a study of T-cell memory formation after mild COVID-19. TCRdb reanalysed the 5' RACE reads using MiXCR and keeps one entry per CDR3 protein. The sample includes about 260,000 distinct CDR3 sequences, 8% to 10% seen only once; the top ten take about 20%. Sequencing was performed on PBMCs or a T cell subset sorted from them (not recorded which). This clonotype originated in a young man who had mild COVID-19 (a few samples of this study predate the infection). Cell type and time point are not known.

In DNA form, the CDR3 reads TGTGCCAGCAGTTTTTTTGCGGGGAGGTACCAAGAGACCCAGTACTTC. This translates into CASSFFAGRYQETQYF. The chain joins TRBV27 to TRBJ2-5; perhaps TRBD2 as D (6 bases). The CDR3 spans 16 residues. Germline values: CDR1 MNHEY, CDR2 SMNVEV (reference sequence). Trimming took 3 bases from V and 0 from J, leaving 14 bases between them.